This T cell receptor (beta chain) was captured in a study of graft-versus-host responses after intestinal transplantation. Overall study: Recipients uniformly received anti-thymocyte globulin induction, followed by tacrolimus and steroids for around 3 years.

Findings of the study overall: Recipient marrow held GvH clones, some first seen in ileum or blood.

Here immunoSEQ multiplex PCR was the method, and the copy in TCRdb shows in-frame clones only, minus some. Seen here are fewer than 75,000 clones, roughly 90% observed once, and the top ten hold approximately 1.6%. Remarks on this clone: What it binds is unknown.

The receptor's source is a human patient who received an intestinal transplant, so some T cells may come from the graft donor. Sequencing was performed on PBMCs, taken 26 days after transplant.

DNA of the CDR3: TGTGCCAGCAGCTTTGAAAGGGGAACCGACACTGAAGCTTTCTTT. Translating gives CASSFERGTDTEAFF. This sequence joins TRBV7-9 and TRBJ1-1, with D perhaps TRBD1 (5 bases). Trimming stripped 3 bases from V and 3 bases from J, with 14 bases between. Per the germline V gene, CDR1 is SEHNR and CDR2 is FQNEAQ (reference sequence). This CDR3 has 15 residues.